The 15 T cell receptor beta chains below all came from one sample that was sequenced in a study of cytomegalovirus exposure and HLA in healthy donors. Primers included in the PCR were 60 Vbeta and 13 Jbeta primers. Method: immunoSEQ multiplex PCR; TCRdb's copy keeps in-frame clones and lacks some. The sample includes about 110,000 clones, approximately 79% of them seen just once. Specimen: PBMCs. The receptors were gathered from a middle-aged woman in good health and CMV-seropositive.

Only a few counts were recorded for this clone. The sample holds other DNA sequences that translate to the same CDR3. The chain couples TRBV5-1 to TRBJ1-1, with 7 bases matching TRBD1. After removal of 0 bases from V and 2 bases from J, the junction contained 1 base not matched to a gene. The CDR3 is made up of 14 amino acids. The germline V gene encodes CDR1 SGHRS and CDR2 YFSETQ. The CDR3 sequence: CASSLDRGNTEAFF. The CDR3 DNA is TGCGCCAGCAGCTTGGACAGGGGTAACACTGAAGCTTTCTTT.

The CDR3 DNA sequence: TGTGCCAGCAGGGAGAAGGCGTCTGGGGCCAACGTCCTGACTTTC. Residues: CASREKASGANVLTF. The chain couples TRBV6-1 to TRBJ2-6; D is unresolved. Germline V gene data show CDR1 as MNHNS and CDR2 as SASEGT. The germline V and J ends were trimmed by 6 bases and 1 base, with 10 bases remaining between them. CDR3 length: 15 amino acids.

V usage is TRBV2 and J usage is TRBJ2-3, with a possible D match to TRBD1 (7 bases). Germline CDR1 SNHLY, CDR2 FYNNEI. This CDR3 contains 14 residues. V lost 6 bases, J lost 2 bases, and 12 bases lay in between. The CDR3 DNA sequence: TGTGCCAGCAGGGGACAGCGGGTCACAGATACGCAGTATTTT. It is translated as CASRGQRVTDTQYF.

The chain has TRBV7-9 and TRBJ2-6; D gene ambiguous. The CDR3 covers 17 residues. With 7 bases removed from V and 0 bases from J, the gap between germline ends came to 16 bases. Germline V gene lookup returns CDR1 SEHNR and CDR2 FQNEAQ (reference sequence). The CDR3 region is CASTLCATFSGANVLTF. CDR3 in DNA: TGTGCCAGCACCCTCTGTGCTACTTTCTCTGGGGCCAACGTCCTGACTTTC.

This clone was counted only a few times. V and J are TRBV5-1 and TRBJ1-1, with D unclear. Deletions cut 0 bases from V and 2 bases from J, with 8 bases between. The CDR3 has 14 residues. CDR1 is SGHRS and CDR2 is YFSETQ in the germline V gene. The CDR3 nucleotides are TGCGCCAGCAGCTTGGTACGGGGTAACACTGAAGCTTTCTTT. Translating gives CASSLVRGNTEAFF.

The V call is TRBV5-1, the J call TRBJ1-1, with a tentative D call TRBD1 (5 bases). The CDR3 length is 15 residues. Between the trimmed V and J ends, which lost 0 bases and 6 bases, there was a span of 15 bases. CDR1 is SGHRS and CDR2 is YFSETQ in the germline V gene. The CDR3 region has the DNA TGCGCCAGCAGCTTGGTTCAGGGTTGGAAGGCTGAAGCTTTCTTT. It encodes CASSLVQGWKAEAFF. Supplemented by reference TRBV5-1 and TRBJ1-1, the full variable domain reads KAGVTQTPRYLIKTRGQQVTLSCSPISGHRSVSWYQQTPGQGLQFLFEYFSETQRNKGNFPGRFSGRQFSNSRSEMNVSTLELGDSALYLCASSLVQGWKAEAFFGQGTRLTVV.

The chain employs TRBV6-5 and TRBJ2-3; D is unresolved. The CDR3 contains 13 residues. V gave up 1 base and J gave up 6 bases, with 8 bases separating them. Germline V lookup: CDR1 MNHEY, CDR2 SVGAGI. The CDR3 DNA follows: TGTGCCAGCAGTTACTTCTTGTCCGATACGCAGTATTTT. It specifies CASSYFLSDTQYF.

DNA of the CDR3: TGTGCCAGCAGCTTGGGAGGGACAGGGGGCTACGAGCAGTACTTC. Translated, it gives CASSLGGTGGYEQYF. The chain recombines TRBV5-4 with TRBJ2-7, with 11 bases fitting TRBD1. J gave up 3 bases and V 0 bases, and 2 bases lay outside the gene matches. CDR1 is SGHNT, CDR2 YYREEE, per germline (reference sequence). The length of the CDR3 is 15 residues.

J is TRBJ2-5 and V is TRBV5-4; 8 bases are shared with TRBD1. This CDR3 has 14 amino acids. The V gene's germline CDR1 is SGHNT and CDR2 YYREEE (reference sequence). V was pared by 4 bases and J by 2 bases, with 4 bases of the junction left unmatched. The CDR3 nucleotides read TGTGCCAGCAGCGGGGGACAGGTACAAGAGACCCAGTACTTC. This encodes CASSGGQVQETQYF.

This clone was seen once. The CDR3 protein is CASRRGEGGVNEQFF. CDR3 bases: TGTGCCAGCCGTCGGGGAGAGGGGGGGGTCAATGAGCAGTTCTTC. The rearrangement joins TRBV7-6 to TRBJ2-1, with a weak D call TRBD2 (7 bases). The germline V and J ends were trimmed by 8 bases and 6 bases, with 20 bases remaining between them. The CDR3 extends over 15 amino acids. Germline V gene lookup returns CDR1 SGHVS and CDR2 FNYEAQ.

This sequence joins TRBV5-6 and TRBJ1-2, with 9 bases fitting TRBD1. The CDR3 has 14 amino acids. V was pared by 5 bases and J by 7 bases, with 9 bases of the junction left unmatched. CDR1 and CDR2 from the germline V gene are SGHDT and YYEEEE. The CDR3 nucleotides are TGTGCCAGCAGTGAGACAGGGGGTGCGGGTGGCTACACCTTC. This encodes CASSETGGAGGYTF. The full variable domain, rest sourced from reference TRBV5-6 and TRBJ1-2, is DAGVTQSPTHLIKTRGQQVTLRCSPKSGHDTVSWYQQALGQGPQFIFQYYEEEERQRGNFPDRFSGHQFPNYSSELNVNALLLGDSALYLCASSETGGAGGYTFGSGTRLTVV.

The genes are TRBV5-4 and TRBJ1-3, with TRBD1 as a possible D gene (6 bases). The V end lost 0 bases, the J end lost 2 bases, and 12 bases lay between the germline ends. The CDR3 consists of 16 residues. Germline V lookup: CDR1 SGHNT, CDR2 YYREEE (reference sequence). In nucleotides, the CDR3 is TGTGCCAGCAGCTTGGCACGGGGGGCGCCTGGAAACACCATATATTTT. Protein sequence: CASSLARGAPGNTIYF.

The chain is built from TRBV2 and TRBJ2-7; maybe TRBD1 (6 bases). Germline V gene sequence: CDR1 SNHLY, CDR2 FYNNEI. CDR3 length: 15 amino acids. Trimming removed 6 bases from V and 5 bases from J, with 20 bases in between. The CDR3 region has the DNA TGTGCCAGCAGCGCGGACAGCCCCTTGACCCACGAGCAGTACTTC. Encoded protein: CASSADSPLTHEQYF.

The chain joins TRBV7-2 to TRBJ1-5, with D uncertain. Germline V gene lookup returns CDR1 SGHTA and CDR2 FQGNSA. V shed 5 bases and J shed 5 bases, with 10 bases lying between them. The CDR3 has 13 residues. CDR3 nucleotide sequence: TGTGCCAGCAGCCCGGGGTGGGATCAGCCCCAGCATTTT. This gives the protein CASSPGWDQPQHF.

The CDR3 spells CASSPPGGLMGRHGYTF. DNA for the CDR3: TGTGCCAGCAGCCCACCGGGGGGGCTGATGGGTCGGCATGGCTACACCTTC. The chain has TRBV9 and TRBJ1-2; tentatively, D is TRBD1 (6 bases). V lost 4 bases, J lost 6 bases, and 25 bases lay in between. Germline CDR1 is SGDLS and CDR2 is YYNGEE. This CDR3 contains 17 residues.